Below, 28 T cell receptor beta chains from the same sample are listed, as sequenced in a study of shared clonotypes between healthy human individuals. Sequencing was performed with immunoSEQ multiplex PCR; in TCRdb, only in-frame clones are kept and a portion is missing. The sample lists roughly 650,000 clones; more than 95% were seen once. Sequencing was carried out using naive CD4+ T cells sorted from blood. This sample's subset: CD45RA+ positively selected. These receptors were collected from a woman in her 30s in good health.

The chain links TRBV11-1 to TRBJ2-7; TRBD1 matches 9 bases. The CDR3 contains 15 residues. Per germline, CDR1 SGHAT and CDR2 FQDESV (reference sequence). V shed 1 base, J shed 7 bases, and the junction held 8 bases outside the gene matches. CDR3 protein: CASSLGTGTGWEQYF. The CDR3 DNA reads TGTGCCAGCAGCTTAGGAACCGGGACAGGGTGGGAGCAGTACTTC.

V is TRBV9 and J is TRBJ1-5, with 7 bases that match TRBD1. From germline, CDR1 is SGDLS and CDR2 YYNGEE. The CDR3 loop spans 15 amino acids. V was clipped by 0 bases and J by 6 bases; unmatched bases: 6. The CDR3 loop reads CASSVGEGASQPQHF. The DNA of the CDR3 is TGTGCCAGCAGCGTAGGAGAGGGGGCTAGTCAGCCCCAGCATTTT.

The chain is built from TRBV19 and TRBJ2-7, with TRBD2 as a possible D gene (6 bases). The CDR3 has 15 amino acids. Trimming took 7 bases from V and 0 from J, leaving 16 bases between them. CDR1 and CDR2 from the germline V gene are LNHDA and SQIVND (reference sequence). The CDR3 DNA reads as TGTGCCAGTAAAATGCGGGACTTAAGCTCCTACGAGCAGTACTTC. It specifies CASKMRDLSSYEQYF.

The chain carries TRBV11-2 and TRBJ2-4; 13 bases fit TRBD2. Looked up from germline, CDR1 is SGHAT and CDR2 is FQNNGV. The CDR3 runs 19 residues. Trimming took 6 bases from V and 2 from J; bases not matched to a gene: 13. CDR3 loop: CASRQWGGLAGDSKNIQYF. Written as DNA, the CDR3 is TGTGCCAGCAGACAATGGGGTGGACTAGCGGGAGATTCCAAAAACATTCAGTACTTC. Together with reference TRBV11-2 and TRBJ2-4, the CDR3 gives the full variable domain: EAGVAQSPRYKIIEKRQSVAFWCNPISGHATLYWYQQILGQGPKLLIQFQNNGVVDDSQLPKDRFSAERLKGVDSTLKIQPAKLEDSAVYLCASRQWGGLAGDSKNIQYFGAGTRLSVL.

V is TRBV10-2 and J is TRBJ2-7; TRBD1 or TRBD2 may be the D gene (5 bases each). The V end was cut by 7 bases, the J end by 2 bases, with 18 bases between. CDR1 is WSHSY and CDR2 is SAAADI in the germline V gene. This CDR3 spans 15 amino acids. DNA of the CDR3: TGCGCCAGCATTCAAAACTCGGGGCAACCCTACGAGCAGTACTTC. This sequence encodes CASIQNSGQPYEQYF.

The chain recombines TRBV2 with TRBJ2-7, with unresolved D. The CDR3 length is 14 residues. V gave up 1 base and J gave up 4 bases, with 11 bases separating them. Germline CDR1 is SNHLY and CDR2 is FYNNEI. The CDR3 DNA reads as TGTGCCAGCAGTGAAGGCGCCGCCGGTTACGAGCAGTACTTC. This sequence encodes CASSEGAAGYEQYF.

V gene TRBV5-4 combines with J gene TRBJ1-2; no reliable D call. Trimming took off 4 bases at V and 4 bases at J, with 8 bases between the two ends. There are 12 residues in the CDR3. Germline V gene lookup returns CDR1 SGHNT and CDR2 YYREEE (reference sequence). CDR3 loop: CASSLDAYGYTF. In DNA form, the CDR3 reads TGTGCCAGCAGCCTGGATGCCTATGGCTACACCTTC. Complete variable domain (other parts from reference TRBV5-4 and TRBJ1-2): ETGVTQSPTHLIKTRGQQVTLRCSSQSGHNTVSWYQQALGQGPQFIFQYYREEENGRGNFPPRFSGLQFPNYSSELNVNALELDDSALYLCASSLDAYGYTFGSGTRLTVV.

The chain carries TRBV5-4 and TRBJ2-5; perhaps TRBD2 as D (7 bases). The CDR3 spans 15 residues. The germline gives CDR1 SGHNT, CDR2 YYREEE (reference sequence). The V gene lost 4 bases and the J gene lost 1 base, with 14 bases spanning the gap. This chain's CDR3 is CASSKGGAGQETQYF. The CDR3 bases are TGTGCCAGCAGCAAAGGGGGGGCTGGCCAAGAGACCCAGTACTTC.

V gene TRBV5-1 combines with J gene TRBJ2-3; tentative D call: TRBD1 (6 bases). CDR1 is SGHRS, CDR2 YFSETQ, per germline. V shed 0 bases and J shed 3 bases, with 14 bases lying between them. The CDR3 is 16 amino acids. CDR3: CASSLARTGPTDTQYF. CDR3 nucleotides: TGCGCCAGCAGCTTGGCGAGAACAGGGCCGACAGATACGCAGTATTTT.

This rearrangement joins TRBV7-2 to TRBJ2-1, with 8 bases fitting TRBD2. The germline CDR1 and CDR2 sequences are SGHTA and FQGNSA. CDR3 length equals 15 residues. V dropped 5 bases and J dropped 6; count of bases not matched to a gene: 9. The CDR3 reads CASSRRHSGVNEQFF. In DNA, the CDR3 is TGTGCCAGCAGCCGCCGACATAGCGGGGTCAATGAGCAGTTCTTC.

The chain recombines TRBV28 with TRBJ2-7, with D perhaps TRBD2 (6 bases). V lost 1 base and J 1 base, leaving 14 bases between the germline ends. Per the germline V gene, CDR1 is MDHEN and CDR2 is SYDVKM. This CDR3 has 16 residues. The CDR3 sequence: CASSLFAGPDSYEQYF. The CDR3 DNA is TGTGCCAGCAGTTTATTTGCGGGACCAGATTCCTACGAGCAGTACTTC.

The chain uses TRBV7-9 and TRBJ2-5; 9 nucleotides agree with TRBD2. The ends lost 5 bases at V and 5 bases at J; junction bases unmatched: 21. CDR1 and CDR2 from the germline V gene are SEHNR and FQNEAQ (reference sequence). The CDR3 is 19 amino acids. CDR3 DNA sequence: TGTGCCAGCAGCGTCCGTTTAACTAGCGGGTGGACTCGTGCGGAGACCCAGTACTTC. It yields the protein CASSVRLTSGWTRAETQYF. Full variable domain (outside the CDR3, taken from reference TRBV7-9 and TRBJ2-5): DTGVSQNPRHKITKRGQNVTFRCDPISEHNRLYWYRQTLGQGPEFLTYFQNEAQLEKSRLLSDRFSAERPKGSFSTLEIQRTEQGDSAMYLCASSVRLTSGWTRAETQYFGPGTRLLVL.

The gene calls are TRBV6-1 and TRBJ2-1; the match to TRBD2 covers 7 bases. This CDR3 is built from 16 residues. The ends lost 2 bases at V and 0 bases at J; junction bases unmatched: 4. Germline CDR1 is MNHNS and CDR2 is SASEGT. The CDR3 loop reads CASSESAGLSYNEQFF. CDR3 coding DNA: TGTGCCAGCAGTGAATCAGCGGGACTCTCCTACAATGAGCAGTTCTTC.

The chain recombines TRBV6-1 with TRBJ2-2; D not resolved. CDR1 MNHNS and CDR2 SASEGT come from the germline V gene. The CDR3 runs to 14 residues. V lost 8 bases and J lost 5, with 15 bases in between. The CDR3: CASRSLWGTGELFF. Written as DNA, the CDR3 is TGTGCCAGCCGAAGTTTGTGGGGTACCGGGGAGCTGTTTTTT.

This clone was recorded a few times. The V gene is TRBV28, the J gene TRBJ1-5, with 7 bases matching TRBD1. With V trimmed by 6 bases and J by 7 bases, 6 bases remained unmatched. CDR1 and CDR2 from the germline V gene are MDHEN and SYDVKM. The CDR3 runs 13 residues. CDR3 in amino acids: CASSKTGKQPQHF. CDR3 sequence (DNA): TGTGCCAGCAGCAAGACAGGGAAGCAGCCCCAGCATTTT.

The J gene is TRBJ1-5, the V gene TRBV19; no firm D call. Germline lookup yields CDR1 LNHDA and CDR2 SQIVND (reference sequence). V lost 3 bases, J lost 1 base, and 13 bases lay in between. The CDR3 runs 16 residues. The CDR3 DNA reads TGTGCCAGTAGTATTCCCATTCGAGGGAGCAATCAGCCCCAGCATTTT. Translation: CASSIPIRGSNQPQHF.

Concerning this clone: Other DNA sequences in this sample translate to the same CDR3. The rearrangement joins TRBV10-2 to TRBJ1-5, with D unresolved. Trimming removed 2 bases from V and 2 bases from J, with 1 base in between. The CDR3 has 12 residues. The germline V gene encodes CDR1 WSHSY and CDR2 SAAADI. The CDR3 region is CASSEGNQPQHF. In DNA form, the CDR3 reads TGCGCCAGCAGTGAGGGCAATCAGCCCCAGCATTTT.

The chain combines TRBV14 with TRBJ2-5; D gene unclear. CDR3 size: 17 residues. Deletions cut 5 bases from V and 4 bases from J, with 23 bases between. Germline assignment: CDR1 SGHDN and CDR2 FVKESK. The CDR3 DNA reads TGTGCCAGCAGCGATAACGCTGGAGTCCTGGCCGGAGAGACCCAGTACTTC. It specifies CASSDNAGVLAGETQYF.

V and J are TRBV7-1 and TRBJ2-7, with TRBD2 as a possible D gene (5 bases). TRBV7-1 is an open reading frame, and its role is uncertain. The length of the CDR3 is 13 residues. Trimming shortened V by 3 bases and J by 2 bases, and 8 bases separated the two germline ends. This CDR3 reads CASSSGLTYEQYF. In DNA, the CDR3 is TGTGCCAGCAGCTCCGGACTTACCTACGAGCAGTACTTC.

This CDR3 reads CASSLEGDRTAPNTEAFF. CDR3 DNA: TGTGCCAGCAGTTTAGAGGGGGACCGGACAGCTCCGAACACTGAAGCTTTCTTT. The chain is built from TRBV28 and TRBJ1-1; tentatively, D is TRBD1 (6 bases). Trimming stripped 2 bases from V and 1 base from J, with 20 bases between. Germline lookup yields CDR1 MDHEN and CDR2 SYDVKM. The CDR3 consists of 18 residues.

This sequence joins TRBV9 and TRBJ2-3; 14 bases line up with TRBD2. The J segment lost 5 bases and the V segment lost 2 bases, leaving 13 bases of the junction unmatched. This CDR3 is built from 19 residues. Germline CDR1 is SGDLS and CDR2 is YYNGEE. CDR3 residues: CASSVSIRTTSGRVDTQYF. CDR3 DNA sequence: TGTGCCAGCAGCGTCTCCATTCGCACGACTAGCGGGAGGGTAGATACGCAGTATTTT.

V gene TRBV7-2 combines with J gene TRBJ2-5; D is ambiguous. Germline V gene lookup returns CDR1 SGHTA and CDR2 FQGNSA. The germline V and J ends were trimmed by 5 bases and 5 bases, with 15 bases remaining between them. The CDR3 has 14 amino acids. CDR3 in amino acids: CASSHVGSGETQYF. The CDR3 DNA reads as TGTGCCAGCAGCCATGTCGGTTCCGGGGAGACCCAGTACTTC.

CDR3 nucleotides: TGTGCCAGCAGTTTTGGACAGGGGGCGGGAGGGTCACCCCTCCACTTT. The encoded protein is CASSFGQGAGGSPLHF. The chain employs TRBV28 and TRBJ1-6, with 11 bases matching TRBD1. This CDR3 contains 16 residues. CDR1 and CDR2 from the germline V gene are MDHEN and SYDVKM. The V and J ends lost 3 bases and 10 bases, in that order; junction bases with no gene match: 8.

The chain combines TRBV2 with TRBJ1-6; D gene uncertain. V shed 9 bases and J shed 4 bases, with 10 bases lying between them. CDR1 and CDR2 (germline): SNHLY, FYNNEI. The CDR3 runs 13 residues. The CDR3 sequence is CARKHEYNSPLHF. In nucleotides, the CDR3 is TGTGCCAGAAAGCATGAATATAATTCACCCCTCCACTTT.

The chain combines TRBV19 with TRBJ2-5; TRBD2 matches at 11 bases. The CDR3 loop spans 14 amino acids. Unmatched junction bases numbered 5, after V lost 6 bases and J lost 5 bases. Germline CDR1 is LNHDA and CDR2 is SQIVND (reference sequence). The CDR3 DNA follows: TGTGCCAGTAGACTAGCGGGAGTGGGTGAGACCCAGTACTTC. Amino acids: CASRLAGVGETQYF.

V gene TRBV23-1 combines with J gene TRBJ2-7; possible D gene TRBD1, 6 bases. TRBV23-1 is an ORF, and what it does is uncertain. The CDR3 has 14 residues. V lost 0 bases and J 5 bases, leaving 11 bases between the germline ends. CDR3 bases: TGCGCCAGCAGTCAATCTTACAGGGTCAACGAGCAGTACTTC. It encodes CASSQSYRVNEQYF.

The chain joins TRBV9 to TRBJ2-1; 9 bases match TRBD2. Germline values: CDR1 SGDLS, CDR2 YYNGEE. V shed 0 bases and J 6 bases; nucleotides not matched to a gene: 7. The CDR3 consists of 16 residues. CDR3 region: CASSVVGSGSVNEQFF. The CDR3 region has the DNA TGTGCCAGCAGCGTAGTGGGTAGCGGGAGTGTCAATGAGCAGTTCTTC.

The chain is built from TRBV5-1 and TRBJ2-1; 14 positions match TRBD2. Per germline, CDR1 SGHRS and CDR2 YFSETQ. This CDR3 has 18 amino acids. The J segment lost 0 bases and the V segment lost 3 bases, leaving 5 bases of the junction unmatched. For the CDR3, the DNA is TGCGCCAGCAGCTCGACCGGGACTAGCGGGAGCTCCTACAATGAGCAGTTCTTC. Its translation: CASSSTGTSGSSYNEQFF.